A single sample is the source of the 21 T cell receptor beta chains below, sequenced in a study of T cell repertoires in cytomegalovirus infection. Their cognate antigens are unknown. TCRdb used MiXCR to reprocess the reads, holding one entry per CDR3 protein. The repertoire includes approximately 270,000 distinct CDR3 sequences, 22% of them detected once, and approximately 19% sits in the top ten. The sequencing here drew on cultured PBMCs, taken from culture after CMV antigen stimulation. All receptors come from a human donor in good health (CMV status not recorded). Some clones in this sample may be carry-over from other donors' samples.

V and J are TRBV19 and TRBJ1-3, with D unclear. Germline V gene data show CDR1 as LNHDA and CDR2 as SQIVND (reference sequence). V gave up 3 bases and J gave up 0 bases, with 15 bases separating them. This CDR3 comprises 17 residues. CDR3 bases: TGTGCCAGTAGTATTAGATTCGACACGTCCTCTGGAAACACCATATATTTT. Its translation is CASSIRFDTSSGNTIYF. Complete variable domain (other parts from reference TRBV19 and TRBJ1-3): DGGITQSPKYLFRKEGQNVTLSCEQNLNHDAMYWYRQDPGQGLRLIYYSQIVNDFQKGDIAEGYSVSREKKESFPLTVTSAQKNPTAFYLCASSIRFDTSSGNTIYFGEGSWLTVV.

The CDR3 spells CASSPSSGSGQPQHF. The CDR3 bases are TGTGCCAGCAGCCCTAGCTCAGGGTCTGGTCAGCCCCAGCATTTT. The V and J genes are TRBV7-8 and TRBJ1-5, with D perhaps matching TRBD1 (5 bases). CDR1 is SGHVS and CDR2 is FQNEAQ in the germline V gene. V lost 5 bases, J lost 6 bases, and 17 bases lay in between. The CDR3 totals 15 residues.

The V gene is TRBV19, the J gene TRBJ2-1, with 9 bases identical to TRBD2. The CDR3 has 18 amino acids. V was pared by 0 bases and J by 7 bases, with 13 bases of the junction left unmatched. The germline gives CDR1 LNHDA, CDR2 SQIVND (reference sequence). For the CDR3, the DNA is TGTGCCAGTAGTATAGAAGTGTCGGCTAGCGGGACGAGGAATGAGCAGTTCTTC. The encoded protein is CASSIEVSASGTRNEQFF.

This clonotype was counted ten times or more. The chain combines TRBV7-2 with TRBJ1-2; 8 nucleotides match TRBD1. J was trimmed by 4 bases and V by 4 bases; bases with no gene match: 8. This CDR3 is 15 amino acids long. The germline V gene encodes CDR1 SGHTA and CDR2 FQGNSA. CDR3 bases: TGTGCCAGCAGCTCACAGGGGGGGGAACCCTATGGCTACACCTTC. This translates into CASSSQGGEPYGYTF.

The gene calls are TRBV20-1 and TRBJ1-1; D remains ambiguous. The CDR3 is 13 amino acids. Trimming took off 1 base at V and 3 bases at J, with 9 bases between the two ends. From germline, CDR1 is DFQATT and CDR2 SNEGSKA (reference sequence). The CDR3: CSARVGSYTEAFF. In DNA form, the CDR3 reads TGCAGTGCTAGAGTGGGCAGCTACACTGAAGCTTTCTTT.

This clonotype was observed a few times. The chain joins TRBV20-1 to TRBJ1-1, with D perhaps TRBD1 (5 bases). The CDR3 runs to 15 residues. Germline lookup yields CDR1 DFQATT and CDR2 SNEGSKA (reference sequence). V lost 0 bases, J lost 5 bases, and 16 bases lay in between. Here the CDR3 DNA reads TGCAGTGCTAGAGATCACGGGGCAGGCCGGACTGAAGCTTTCTTT. This translates into CSARDHGAGRTEAFF.

A few counts support this clonotype. The J gene is TRBJ1-1, the V gene TRBV29-1; 7 bases line up with TRBD1. This CDR3 region has 12 residues. Germline V lookup: CDR1 SQVTM, CDR2 ANQGSEA. The CDR3 region is CMVQGMNTEAFF. In DNA form, the CDR3 reads TGCATGGTACAGGGGATGAACACTGAAGCTTTCTTT. Full variable domain (remainder filled in from reference TRBV29-1 and TRBJ1-1): SAVISQKPSRDICQRGTSLTIQCQVDSQVTMMFWYRQQPGQSLTLIATANQGSEATYESGFVIDKFPISRPNLTFSTLTVSNMSPEDSSIYLCMVQGMNTEAFFGQGTRLTVV.

The rearrangement links TRBV11-3 to TRBJ2-1; 7 positions agree with TRBD2. From germline, CDR1 is SGHNT and CDR2 YENEEA. This CDR3 has 21 amino acids. Losses at the gene ends were 3 bases for V and 0 bases for J; bases not matched to a gene: 20. The chain's CDR3 is CASSLATSTKRPEGSYNEQFF. The CDR3 DNA is TGTGCCAGCAGCTTGGCGACTAGCACGAAACGACCGGAGGGCTCCTACAATGAGCAGTTCTTC.

V usage is TRBV4-3 and J usage is TRBJ2-1, with D possibly being TRBD2 (6 bases). The V gene's germline CDR1 is LGHNA and CDR2 YSLEER. The CDR3 sequence is 16 residues long. The germline V and J ends were trimmed by 4 bases and 0 bases, with 13 bases remaining between them. The CDR3 protein is CASSLISGSSYNEQFF. The CDR3 DNA reads TGCGCCAGCAGCCTAATAAGCGGGTCCTCCTACAATGAGCAGTTCTTC.

The chain is built from TRBV19 and TRBJ2-2, with TRBD2 matching over 7 bases. Per germline, CDR1 LNHDA and CDR2 SQIVND (reference sequence). The CDR3 has 14 residues. The V and J ends lost 7 bases and 4 bases, in that order; junction bases with no gene match: 6. The CDR3 here is CASTGTTVTGELFF. CDR3 in DNA: TGTGCCAGTACCGGGACTACGGTCACCGGGGAGCTGTTTTTT. Full variable domain (rest looked up from reference TRBV19 and TRBJ2-2): DGGITQSPKYLFRKEGQNVTLSCEQNLNHDAMYWYRQDPGQGLRLIYYSQIVNDFQKGDIAEGYSVSREKKESFPLTVTSAQKNPTAFYLCASTGTTVTGELFFGEGSRLTVL.

This chain's CDR3 is CSVQRELVGGYTF. The DNA of the CDR3 is TGCAGCGTGCAGAGGGAATTGGTTGGTGGCTACACCTTC. This chain links TRBV29-1 with TRBJ1-2; D is unclear. Germline V gene sequence: CDR1 SQVTM, CDR2 ANQGSEA. This CDR3 spans 13 amino acids. Trimming shortened V by 6 bases and J by 7 bases, and 18 bases separated the two germline ends.

This clonotype was recorded many times. The V gene is TRBV7-9, the J gene TRBJ2-1, with TRBD2 matching over 9 bases. Germline V gene sequence: CDR1 SEHNR, CDR2 FQNEAQ (reference sequence). The CDR3 spans 16 residues. J lost 7 bases, V lost 5 bases, and 12 bases had no gene match. The CDR3 loop reads CASSDTLAGERNEQFF. The CDR3 DNA reads TGTGCCAGCAGCGATACCTTAGCGGGAGAAAGAAATGAGCAGTTCTTC.

This clonotype was seen ten or more times. This chain joins TRBV7-2 and TRBJ2-1, with 9 bases aligning to TRBD2. This CDR3 contains 14 residues. The germline gives CDR1 SGHTA, CDR2 FQGNSA. J was trimmed by 12 bases and V by 5 bases; bases with no gene match: 11. The CDR3 protein is CASSPGLAGGRQFF. The CDR3 DNA reads TGTGCCAGCAGCCCCGGGTTGGCGGGAGGGCGGCAGTTCTTC.

This clonotype rates as medium-sized (0.01 to 0.1%). The chain's CDR3 is CASSLQTWAAGADTQYF. The CDR3 DNA reads TGTGCCAGCAGCTTACAGACCTGGGCGGCGGGAGCAGATACGCAGTATTTT. J is TRBJ2-3 and V is TRBV7-2, with 7 positions matching TRBD2. CDR3 length: 17 amino acids. Trimming at V came to 2 bases and at J to 4 bases, leaving 12 bases not matched to a gene. Per germline, CDR1 SGHTA and CDR2 FQGNSA. The full variable domain, its missing parts supplied by reference TRBV7-2 and TRBJ2-3, is GAGVSQSPSNKVTEKGKDVELRCDPISGHTALYWYRQSLGQGLEFLIYFQGNSAPDKSGLPSDRFSAERTGGSVSTLTIQRTQQEDSAVYLCASSLQTWAAGADTQYFGPGTRLTVL.

This chain connects TRBV4-3 to TRBJ1-2; TRBD1 aligns across 8 bases. With 4 bases clipped from V and 6 bases from J, the junction kept 1 base outside the gene matches. The CDR3 covers 12 residues. The germline V gene encodes CDR1 LGHNA and CDR2 YSLEER. CDR3 region: CASSPTGDGYTF. The CDR3 region has the DNA TGCGCCAGCAGCCCGACAGGGGATGGCTACACCTTC.

CDR3 in amino acids: CASSIERGRQPQHF. In nucleotides, the CDR3 is TGTGCCAGTAGTATAGAAAGGGGAAGGCAGCCCCAGCATTTT. The chain uses TRBV19 and TRBJ1-5; weak D call: TRBD1 (5 bases). CDR3 length: 14 amino acids. From germline, CDR1 is LNHDA and CDR2 SQIVND (reference sequence). V was trimmed by 0 bases and J by 7 bases, leaving 10 bases between them.

This clonotype has a count of ten or more. This chain uses TRBV7-8 with TRBJ1-5; TRBD1 agrees at 11 bases. Germline trimming cut 1 base from V and 7 bases from J; bases unmatched to any gene: 6. Per the germline V gene, CDR1 is SGHVS and CDR2 is FQNEAQ. The CDR3 has 16 amino acids. The CDR3 sequence: CASSLESRDRGQPQHF. In nucleotides, the CDR3 is TGTGCCAGCAGCTTAGAATCTAGGGACAGGGGGCAGCCCCAGCATTTT. Looking up the rest from reference TRBV7-8 and TRBJ1-5 gives the full variable domain: GAGVSQSPRYKVAKRGQDVALRCDPISGHVSLFWYQQALGQGPEFLTYFQNEAQLDKSGLPSDRFFAERPEGSVSTLKIQRTQQEDSAVYLCASSLESRDRGQPQHFGDGTRLSIL.

CDR3 sequence: CASSDRSPFSGNTIYF. CDR3 nucleotide sequence: TGTGCCAGCAGTGATCGTTCGCCGTTCTCTGGAAACACCATATATTTT. The chain combines TRBV2 with TRBJ1-3; no reliable D call. V lost 3 bases and J lost 0, with 12 bases in between. CDR3 length equals 16 residues. Germline CDR1 reads SNHLY; CDR2 reads FYNNEI.

The table lists this clonotype with a few counts. The chain combines TRBV4-1 with TRBJ2-7, with a possible D match to TRBD1 (6 bases). The CDR3 runs to 15 residues. Germline assignment: CDR1 MGHRA and CDR2 YSYEKL. Trimming removed 3 bases from V and 2 bases from J, with 14 bases in between. The CDR3 loop is CASSQTSEGAYEQYV. As DNA, the CDR3 is TGCGCCAGCAGCCAGACCTCAGAGGGGGCCTACGAGCAGTACGTC.

The V and J genes are TRBV7-3 and TRBJ2-1; no clear D gene. The CDR3 totals 15 residues. V was cut by 5 bases and J by 5 bases, with 16 bases left in between. Germline V gene sequence: CDR1 SGHTA, CDR2 FQGTGA. The CDR3 region has the DNA TGTGCCAGCAGCCCGACTGGCAACAGTAACAATGAGCAGTTCTTC. Translated, it gives CASSPTGNSNNEQFF. Using reference TRBV7-3 and TRBJ2-1 for the parts outside the CDR3, the full variable domain is GAGVSQTPSNKVTEKGKYVELRCDPISGHTALYWYRQSLGQGPEFLIYFQGTGAADDSGLPNDRFFAVRPEGSVSTLKIQRTERGDSAVYLCASSPTGNSNNEQFFGPGTRLTVL.

This clonotype was observed at least ten times. V and J are TRBV11-2 and TRBJ1-2, with D uncertain. Looked up from germline, CDR1 is SGHAT and CDR2 is FQNNGV. V lost 1 base to trimming and J lost 7 bases, with 10 bases between them. The CDR3 loop spans 13 amino acids. The CDR3 bases are TGTGCCAGCAGCTTAGGAAGGGTGGCTGGCTACACCTTC. Translating it yields CASSLGRVAGYTF. Combining the CDR3 with reference TRBV11-2 and TRBJ1-2 gives the whole variable domain EAGVAQSPRYKIIEKRQSVAFWCNPISGHATLYWYQQILGQGPKLLIQFQNNGVVDDSQLPKDRFSAERLKGVDSTLKIQPAKLEDSAVYLCASSLGRVAGYTFGSGTRLTVV.